This T cell receptor (beta chain) was profiled in a study of blood T cells in healthy people across ages. Study findings and constraints: CMV status of donors was unknown, possibly confounding expanded clonotype changes.

PBMCs numbering at least 7 million were isolated per sample. It was with a sample-barcoded 5' primer and a J-beta primer mix that a second PCR of about 6 to 12 cycles was run. Every cDNA was tagged by a template-switch adaptor with 12 random nucleotides. TCRdb itself ran the 5' RACE reads through MiXCR, one entry per CDR3 protein. The top ten hold 13% of the sample, which has roughly 930,000 distinct CDR3 sequences, about 44% seen once. Per the germline V gene, CDR1 is SGHTA and CDR2 is FQGNSA. Germline trimming cut 2 bases from V and 3 bases from J; bases unmatched to any gene: 13. The CDR3 sequence is 18 residues long. As concerns this clonotype: Its antigen remains unknown.

The origin of this receptor is a man aged 25-45 years in good health. Sequenced material: blood. The chain is built from TRBV7-2 and TRBJ2-1; 7 bases align to TRBD2. CDR3 residues: CASSLMFRQRGVYNEQFF. DNA for the CDR3: TGTGCCAGCAGCTTAATGTTTAGGCAGCGGGGTGTCTACAATGAGCAGTTCTTC.